The rows below give T cell receptor beta chains drawn from one sample of a study of CD8+CD57+ T cells in acquired aplastic anemia. TCRdb redid the calling of the reads with MiXCR, one entry per CDR3 protein. The sample includes around 290,000 distinct CDR3 sequences, approximately 58% of them seen just once. The sample consisted of sorted CD4+, CD8+, or CD8+CD57+ T cells (not recorded which) from PBMCs. The receptors were gathered from a human donor with aplastic anemia. Each CDR3 is given with its conserved first and last residue.

cdr3_aa,j_call,v_call
CASSATRPNTGELFF,TRBJ2-2,TRBV2
CSASPPDRARYEQYF,TRBJ2-7,TRBV20-1
CASRTGGRDYGYTF,TRBJ1-2,TRBV2
CASSVVTSTVELFF,TRBJ2-2,TRBV2
CASSRGAGTNTGELFF,TRBJ2-2,TRBV5-4
CASSEGLALGTDTQYF,TRBJ2-3,TRBV25-1
CASSEALRNSGSGYTF,TRBJ1-2,TRBV2
CASSLFTSGNTGELFF,TRBJ2-2,TRBV5-8
CASRDSIWEQYF,TRBJ2-7,TRBV10-2
CASSRGSPQLGTDSYEQYF,TRBJ2-7,TRBV9
CASSLGWSRETQYF,TRBJ2-5,TRBV5-1
CATSREGRDNSSLHF,TRBJ1-6,TRBV15
CASSQGSRQFF,TRBJ2-1,TRBV10-1
CSGEGGDYGYTF,TRBJ1-2,TRBV20-1
CSVEPTGSNYGYTF,TRBJ1-2,TRBV29-1
CASSGTGVFGEKLFF,TRBJ1-4,TRBV18
CASSLGSAGVQTDTQYF,TRBJ2-3,TRBV7-6